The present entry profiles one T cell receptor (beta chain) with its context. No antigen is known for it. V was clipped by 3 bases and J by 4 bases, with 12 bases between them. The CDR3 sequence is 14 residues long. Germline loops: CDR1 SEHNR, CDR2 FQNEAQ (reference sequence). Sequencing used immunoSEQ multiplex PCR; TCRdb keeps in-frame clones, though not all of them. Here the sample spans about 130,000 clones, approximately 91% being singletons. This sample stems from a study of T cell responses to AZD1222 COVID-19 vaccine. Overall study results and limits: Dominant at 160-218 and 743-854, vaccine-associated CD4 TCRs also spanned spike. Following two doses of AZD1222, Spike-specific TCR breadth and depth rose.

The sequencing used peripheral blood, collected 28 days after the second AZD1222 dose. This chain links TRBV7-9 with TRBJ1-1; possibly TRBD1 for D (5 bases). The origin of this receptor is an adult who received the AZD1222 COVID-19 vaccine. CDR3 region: CASSFSQGSTEAFF. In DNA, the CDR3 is TGTGCCAGCAGCTTTAGCCAGGGAAGCACTGAAGCTTTCTTT.